The T cell receptor beta chain described here comes from a study of T cell responses to AZD1222 COVID-19 vaccine. Study results and caveats: Only after the peak T cell response were repertoires sampled. White British donors predominated, females outnumbered males, and clonal diversity was possibly underestimated.

The germline CDR1 and CDR2 sequences are KGHSH and LQKENI. There are 22 residues in the CDR3. V lost 6 bases to trimming and J lost 1 base, with 36 bases between them. Method: immunoSEQ multiplex PCR; TCRdb's copy keeps in-frame clones and lacks some. The sample shows 100,000 or so clones, around 91% of them seen only once. Notes on this clone: Its target is not known.

The chain recombines TRBV18 with TRBJ1-2; TRBD1 is a possible D gene (6 bases). The sequence derives from an adult who received the AZD1222 COVID-19 vaccine. This specimen was peripheral blood, taken 28 days after the second AZD1222 dose. CDR3 sequence reads: CASSDKLAQGRSSLADNYGYTF. The CDR3 DNA reads TGTGCCAGCTCCGATAAGCTAGCACAGGGAAGATCCTCCCTGGCTGATAACTATGGCTACACCTTC.